Detailed here is one TCR beta chain. Its antigen is not yet known. One base away there is no much larger clone; base qualities are not given. The sample belongs to a study of blood T cell repertoires in COVID-19 (dated by TCRdb to about 2020). About the study as a whole: Collaborator samples came from the United States, Italy and Spain and covered acute and convalescent phases of COVID-19. The material from the prospective study consisted of cDNA or gDNA derived from T cells, B-cell-depleted T cells, or PBMCs. The sample metadata nearly always contained a de-identified subject ID, COVID-19 status, age in years and sex. Subjects who had been exposed to COVID-19, were actively infected with it, or had recovered from it provided the deeply sampled blood TCRbeta repertoires that made up the dataset. The repertoires were made available in a free public database intended to serve as a resource for research on the immune response to SARS-CoV-2. Samples were obtained from the ongoing ImmuneRACE study (first 160 participants) and from 1,254 subjects provided by 6 global collaborators. Where available, HLA class I and class II types were taken from metadata supplied by the sample provider and were not determined by assay-based typing.

Another Seattle source contributed samples from volunteer blood donors who had recovered from COVID-19. The collaborating institutions used their own protocols to collect whole blood in K2EDTA tubes. For TCRbeta analysis, collaborator samples were shipped as frozen whole blood, as isolated PBMCs, or as DNA extracted from either sample type. TCRbeta CDR3 regions were amplified from genomic DNA using the immunoSEQ Assay, a bias-controlled multiplex PCR. In the authors' own workflow: Nucleated cell counts per sample were estimated from amplification of reference gene primers within the assay. Sequence reads were collapsed and filtered to measure the absolute abundance of every unique TCRbeta CDR3 rearrangement. Productive Simpson clonality was computed per sample as the square root of Simpson's diversity index over productive rearrangements. This immuneACCESS table, as held by TCRdb, lists in-frame sequences with V and J called but not all clones. Of the missing ones, under half trace to an unresolved V gene in checked studies; the others have no known cause. D and trimming were read from the DNA, whereas the V and J calls and clone size are those reported in that table. In this sample the table shows hundreds of thousands of clones, 85% to 90% of which occur a single time. Clones ranked in the top ten supply about 6% of the sample.

The germline V gene supplies CDR1 KGHSH and CDR2 LQKENI. V is cut back by 6 bases and J by 6 bases, with 4 bases in the junction unmatched. From cysteine to phenylalanine, the CDR3 is 12 amino acids long. Only the CDR3 portion is preserved as DNA: 36 bases, with reading frame beginning at the first base. Overall results and qualifications from the work: The amount of clinical and demographic metadata varied by source and participant and was provided uncurated.

Source material: peripheral blood. This receptor was identified in a man aged 55 to 70 who had recovered from COVID-19. The V and J segments used are TRBV18 and TRBJ1-1; TRBD1 lines up with 7 middle nucleotides. The CDR3 is CASSPGTAEAFF. The nucleotide sequence is given as TGTGCCAGCTCCCCCGGGACAGCTGAAGCTTTCTTT.